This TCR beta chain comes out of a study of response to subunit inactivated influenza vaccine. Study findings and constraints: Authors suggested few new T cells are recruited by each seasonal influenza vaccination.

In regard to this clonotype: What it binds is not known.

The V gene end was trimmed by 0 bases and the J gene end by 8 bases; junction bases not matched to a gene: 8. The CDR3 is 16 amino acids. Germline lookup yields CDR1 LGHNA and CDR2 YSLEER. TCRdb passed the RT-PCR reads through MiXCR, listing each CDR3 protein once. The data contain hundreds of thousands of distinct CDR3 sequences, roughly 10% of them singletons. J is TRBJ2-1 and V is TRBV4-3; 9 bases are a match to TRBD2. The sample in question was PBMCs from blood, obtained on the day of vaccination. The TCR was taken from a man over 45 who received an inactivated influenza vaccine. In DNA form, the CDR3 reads TGCGCCAGCAGCCAAGATTTCAGCGGGAGGCCCGATGAGCAGTTCTTC. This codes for CASSQDFSGRPDEQFF.